The 14 T cell receptor beta chains in this list originate from one sample, sequenced in a study of OX40 agonist ivuxolimab in advanced cancers. Here immunoSEQ multiplex PCR was the method, and the copy in TCRdb shows in-frame clones only, minus some. The sample holds around 44,000 clones, around 86% seen once. The source was CD4+ or CD8+ T cells sorted from blood, collected in a trial of the OX40 agonist ivuxolimab. The receptor source for this set is an adult with an advanced solid tumor such as melanoma, head and neck, liver or kidney cancer.

V gene TRBV7-9 combines with J gene TRBJ1-2; D remains unclear. This CDR3 contains 15 residues. The ends were cut back, 5 bases at V and 6 bases at J, with 19 bases in the middle. Per the germline V gene, CDR1 is SEHNR and CDR2 is FQNEAQ (reference sequence). CDR3 residues: CASSTQGREWHGYTF. The DNA for the CDR3 is TGTGCCAGCAGCACACAAGGAAGGGAGTGGCATGGCTACACCTTC.

The chain combines TRBV2 with TRBJ1-1; TRBD1 agrees at 7 bases. Germline loops: CDR1 SNHLY, CDR2 FYNNEI. The V segment lost 5 bases and the J segment 1 base; nucleotides outside the gene matches: 1. The length of the CDR3 is 13 residues. DNA for the CDR3: TGTGCCAGCAGTTGGACAGGGAACACTGAAGCTTTCTTT. Translating gives CASSWTGNTEAFF.

The chain carries TRBV7-2 and TRBJ2-3, with D possibly called TRBD1 or TRBD2 (5 bases each). CDR3 length: 15 amino acids. In germline, CDR1 is SGHTA, CDR2 FQGNSA. The germline V and J ends were trimmed by 5 bases and 2 bases, with 14 bases remaining between them. CDR3 DNA: TGTGCCAGCAGCCCTGCCTGGGGGATCACAGATACGCAGTATTTT. The encoded protein is CASSPAWGITDTQYF.

This clone was seen a single time. The chain has TRBV13 and TRBJ1-4; no clear D. Germline-derived CDR1 and CDR2 are PRHDT and FYEKMQ (reference sequence). The CDR3 is 15 amino acids. The V and J ends lost 4 bases and 3 bases respectively, with 12 bases between them. The CDR3 bases are TGTGCCAGCAGCTATAAGGTCGTGGCTAATGAAAAACTGTTTTTT. Protein sequence: CASSYKVVANEKLFF.

The sample holds a few counts of this clone. Germline and junction disagree at one end, which may indicate a read error. CDR3 sequence reads: CSVEGQPTEAFF. CDR3 DNA: TGCAGCGTAGAAGGACAGCCCACTGAAGCTTTCTTT. V is TRBV29-1 and J is TRBJ1-1; TRBD1 is a possible D gene (6 bases). This CDR3 comprises 12 residues. Germline V lookup: CDR1 SQVTM, CDR2 ANQGSEA.

The chain is built from TRBV4-3 and TRBJ1-2, with D possibly matching TRBD1 (6 bases). The CDR3 is 15 amino acids. With 0 bases removed from V and 6 bases from J, the gap between germline ends came to 14 bases. The V gene's germline CDR1 is LGHNA and CDR2 YSLEER. CDR3 sequence: CASSQEKWDIHGYTF. The DNA for the CDR3 is TGCGCCAGCAGCCAAGAAAAATGGGACATCCATGGCTACACCTTC.

This clone was recorded once. The chain recombines TRBV7-8 with TRBJ2-2; TRBD2 agrees at 7 bases. From germline, CDR1 is SGHVS and CDR2 FQNEAQ. V was pared by 8 bases and J by 7 bases, with 13 bases of the junction left unmatched. This CDR3 region has 15 residues. CDR3 DNA: TGTGCCAGCTCCTCCATGGGGGAGGGTGACGGGGAGCTGTTTTTT. This sequence encodes CASSSMGEGDGELFF.

This chain joins TRBV10-1 and TRBJ2-5; D ambiguous. CDR3 size: 16 residues. V lost 2 bases, J lost 2 bases, and 15 bases lay in between. CDR1 and CDR2 (germline): WNHNN, SYGVQD (reference sequence). CDR3 in DNA: TGCGCCAGCAGTGAGGCCCCGACGGCTAAACAAGAGACCCAGTACTTC. Protein: CASSEAPTAKQETQYF.

The chain uses TRBV7-9 and TRBJ1-2, with TRBD1 as a possible D gene (5 bases). This CDR3 is 13 amino acids long. Germline V lookup: CDR1 SEHNR, CDR2 FQNEAQ (reference sequence). V lost 3 bases to trimming and J lost 14 bases, with 19 bases between them. The CDR3: CASSFGDPMAKTF. DNA for the CDR3: TGTGCCAGCAGCTTTGGGGACCCTATGGCTAAGACCTTC.

This sequence joins TRBV9 and TRBJ2-7; 9 nucleotides align to TRBD1. Germline CDR1 reads SGDLS; CDR2 reads YYNGEE. The CDR3 totals 16 residues. With V trimmed by 0 bases and J by 3 bases, 7 bases remained unmatched. The CDR3 DNA follows: TGTGCCAGCAGCGTAGATGGGACAGGGATAGGCTACGAGCAGTACTTC. It specifies CASSVDGTGIGYEQYF.

The chain couples TRBV7-9 to TRBJ1-2; no clear D gene. Germline loops: CDR1 SEHNR, CDR2 FQNEAQ (reference sequence). Trimming left V 4 bases short and J 1 base short, with 13 bases between. The CDR3 length is 15 residues. CDR3 amino acids: CASSSRPGLNYGYTF. As DNA, the CDR3 is TGTGCCAGCAGCTCCCGCCCCGGCCTTAACTATGGCTACACCTTC.

This chain links TRBV4-1 with TRBJ1-5, with D unclear. V lost 3 bases and J lost 7, with 10 bases in between. Germline V gives CDR1 MGHRA, CDR2 YSYEKL. The CDR3 has 13 residues. CDR3 sequence (DNA): TGCGCCAGCAGCCAGGGGTTTGGGCAGCCCCAGCATTTT. Encoded protein: CASSQGFGQPQHF.

This clone appeared a single time. The chain couples TRBV13 to TRBJ2-5; 7 bases align to TRBD2. This CDR3 is 14 amino acids long. Looked up from germline, CDR1 is PRHDT and CDR2 is FYEKMQ (reference sequence). The V gene end was trimmed by 5 bases and the J gene end by 4 bases; junction bases not matched to a gene: 7. CDR3 residues: CASSPGRGTETQYF. CDR3 DNA: TGTGCCAGCAGCCCAGGGAGGGGAACAGAGACCCAGTACTTC.

The chain couples TRBV6-5 to TRBJ2-7; D is uncertain. CDR1 and CDR2 (germline): MNHEY, SVGAGI. This CDR3 has 12 amino acids. Trimming removed 2 bases at V and 4 bases at J, with 6 bases between. The CDR3 bases are TGTGCCAGCAGTTACACCCTTTACGAGCAGTACTTC. Protein: CASSYTLYEQYF.